These 18 T cell receptor gamma chains were all obtained from the same sample, sequenced in a study of γδ T cells in repeated Plasmodium falciparum infection. TCRdb fed the multiplex PCR reads to CATT. The sample holds a few thousand gamma-chain clones; roughly 3.5% are singletons and the top ten take 30% to 40%. Vgamma9/Vdelta2+ and Vdelta2-negative gammadelta T cells were flow-sorted from PBMC for bulk sequencing. The sequenced sample consisted of gamma-delta T cells from blood. These receptors all come from a pool of human donors (malaria-infected and uninfected, not separated).

A remark on this clone: TCRdb's entry gives the protein of a much larger clone, which mismatches this DNA's translation at residue 13, likely from a read error; the protein reported here is translated from the DNA. The V and J genes are TRGV4 and TRGJP1. The J gene was missing in TCRdb and was found by matching the end of the DNA to germline. The CDR3 consists of 17 residues. The germline gives CDR1 EGSTGY, CDR2 YDSYTSSV. The CDR3 DNA follows: TGTGCCACCTGGGATGGGCGGCCATATACCACTGGTAGGTTCAAGATATTT. As protein: CATWDGRPYTTGRFKIF.

Note on this clone: Since a far larger clone is one base different, this is likely a read error. The sample has other DNA sequences that encode this CDR3 too. The rearrangement uses TRGV4 and TRGJ1 or TRGJ2. This CDR3 has 13 residues. Germline V lookup: CDR1 EGSTGY, CDR2 YDSYTSSV. Here the CDR3 DNA reads TGTGCAACCTGGGATTACGGCGAAGATAAGAAACTCTTT. It codes for CATWDYGEDKKLF.

This clone was observed at least ten times. TCRdb's listed protein matches a much larger clone and diverges from this DNA's translation at residue 7, likely through a read error; the protein shown comes from the DNA. The sample contains more than one DNA sequence encoding this CDR3. The rearrangement joins TRGV9 to TRGJP. Unmatched junction bases numbered 2, after V lost 1 base and J lost 2 bases. This CDR3 has 17 amino acids. CDR1 and CDR2 from the germline V gene are GITISATS and ISYDGTV (reference sequence). Here the CDR3 reads CALWEVRQELGKKIKVF. CDR3 sequence (DNA): TGTGCCTTGTGGGAGGTACGGCAAGAGTTGGGCAAAAAAATCAAGGTATTT.

This clone has a handful of counts. TCRdb records a much larger clone's protein for this DNA, with a difference at residue 5 that likely arises from a read error; the protein given is the translation of the DNA. The rearrangement links TRGV9 to TRGJP. As TCRdb names no J gene, one was assigned here on the basis of a DNA match to germline. CDR3 length: 18 residues. In germline, CDR1 is GITISATS, CDR2 ISYDGTV (reference sequence). CDR3 in DNA: TGTGCCTTGTGGGGGGTGCCAAGCGGAGAGTTGGGCAAAAAAATCAAGGTATTT. Translation: CALWGVPSGELGKKIKVF.

In regard to this clone: A far larger clone is just one base off, so this is likely a read error. This same CDR3 is encoded by further DNA sequences in the sample. J is TRGJP and V is TRGV9. Because TCRdb records no J gene, it was assigned here through a match of the DNA to germline. Germline CDR1 GITISATS, CDR2 ISYDGTV (reference sequence). The CDR3 is 17 residues long. CDR3 amino acids: CALWEQRQELGKKIKVF. CDR3 coding DNA: TGTGCCTTGTGGGAGCAAAGGCAAGAGCTGGGCAAAAAAATCAAGGTATTT.

This clone ranks as medium-sized. The chain is built from TRGV8 and TRGJ1 or TRGJ2. The CDR3 is made up of 12 amino acids. Germline V gives CDR1 VENAVY, CDR2 YDSYNSRV. J gave up 2 bases and V 4 bases, and 2 bases lay outside the gene matches. The CDR3 region has the DNA TGTGCCACCTGGGACGATTATTATAAGAAACTCTTT. Protein sequence: CATWDDYYKKLF.

A note on this clone: One base separates it from a far larger clone, so it is likely a read error. The same CDR3 can be traced to other DNA sequences in this sample. The chain joins TRGV9 to TRGJP. The J gene, left out of TCRdb, was set here by checking the DNA against germline. V lost 0 bases and J lost 9; bases outside the gene matches: 5. From germline, CDR1 is GITISATS and CDR2 ISYDGTV (reference sequence). The CDR3 runs to 16 residues. The CDR3 bases are TGTGCCTTGTGGGAGGTGCACTTGTTGGGCAAAAAAATCAAGGTATTT. It codes for CALWEVHLLGKKIKVF.

This clone was counted only a few times. The protein recorded in TCRdb matches a much larger clone and deviates from this DNA's translation at residue 3, suggesting a read error; the protein here is obtained by translating the DNA. The chain joins TRGV2 to TRGJ1 or TRGJ2. The J gene is absent in TCRdb and was assigned here via DNA matching to germline. Germline loops: CDR1 EGSNGY, CDR2 YDSYNSKV. The CDR3 contains 13 residues. This chain's CDR3 is CAIWDGRGYKKLF. The CDR3 DNA follows: TGTGCCATCTGGGACGGGCGAGGATATAAGAAACTCTTT.

The V call is TRGV3, the J call TRGJ1 or TRGJ2. The J gene, left out of TCRdb, was set here by checking the DNA against germline. Looked up from germline, CDR1 is VTNTFY and CDR2 is YDVSTARD (reference sequence). The V gene end was trimmed by 3 bases and the J gene end by 3 bases; junction bases not matched to a gene: 5. The CDR3 loop spans 13 amino acids. The chain's CDR3 is CATWDGSYYKKLF. For the CDR3, the DNA is TGTGCCACCTGGGACGGATCTTATTATAAGAAACTCTTT.

This clone ranks as medium-sized. CDR3 in amino acids: CATWDHPLGSDWIKTF. DNA of the CDR3: TGTGCCACCTGGGATCACCCTCTGGGTAGTGATTGGATCAAGACGTTT. The chain is built from TRGV8 and TRGJP2. Germline CDR1 is VENAVY and CDR2 is YDSYNSRV. There are 16 residues in the CDR3. V was pared by 3 bases and J by 3 bases, with 10 bases of the junction left unmatched.

The rearrangement joins TRGV9 to TRGJP. Matching the DNA to germline supplied the J gene, which TCRdb does not give. Germline trimming cut 0 bases from V and 10 bases from J; bases unmatched to any gene: 12. Germline V gene lookup returns CDR1 GITISATS and CDR2 ISYDGTV (reference sequence). CDR3 size: 18 residues. The CDR3 here is CALWEVPRRELGKKIKVF. The CDR3 bases are TGTGCCTTGTGGGAGGTGCCACGTAGGGAATTGGGCAAAAAAATCAAGGTATTT.

By share of the sample, this clone is large. The rearrangement joins TRGV9 to TRGJP. The V and J ends lost 3 bases and 6 bases, in that order; junction bases with no gene match: 5. The CDR3 runs to 16 residues. Germline values: CDR1 GITISATS, CDR2 ISYDGTV (reference sequence). CDR3 residues: CALWEHSELGKKIKVF. In DNA, the CDR3 is TGTGCCTTGTGGGAGCACTCAGAGTTGGGCAAAAAAATCAAGGTATTT.

This clone was observed a few times. TCRdb's entry gives the protein of a much larger clone, which mismatches this DNA's translation at residue 6, likely from a read error; the protein reported here is translated from the DNA. The chain has TRGV5 and TRGJ1 or TRGJ2. TCRdb does not report a J gene; here it was assigned by matching the DNA to germline references. The CDR3 has 14 residues. Germline lookup yields CDR1 VINAFY and CDR2 YDVSNSKD. The junction had 5 bases not matched to a gene; V was cut back by 1 base and J by 2 bases. CDR3 sequence: CATWDSGDYYKKLF. The CDR3 nucleotides are TGTGCCACCTGGGACAGCGGAGATTATTATAAGAAACTCTTT.

This clone was picked up a small number of times. The protein that TCRdb holds for this DNA derives from a much larger clone and differs from the translated DNA at residue 3, which likely indicates a read error; the protein shown here is translated from the DNA. This chain links TRGV3 with TRGJ1 or TRGJ2. The CDR3 is made up of 22 amino acids. Germline CDR1 VTNTFY, CDR2 YDVSTARD (reference sequence). CDR3 nucleotide sequence: TGTGCCATCTGGGACAGGCGTTTAGTAAGGACGCCCACCATATCGAATTATTATAAGAAACTCTTT. Translated, it gives CAIWDRRLVRTPTISNYYKKLF.

As regards this clone: The protein held in TCRdb is that of a much larger clone and does not match this DNA's translation at residue 6, likely because of a read error; the protein shown is translated from the DNA. CDR3 sequence: CATWDFGEDKKLF. The CDR3 nucleotides are TGTGCCACCTGGGATTTCGGCGAAGATAAGAAACTCTTT. The genes are TRGV4 and TRGJ1 or TRGJ2. This CDR3 is 13 amino acids long. With V trimmed by 3 bases and J by 8 bases, 10 bases remained unmatched. Germline V gene lookup returns CDR1 EGSTGY and CDR2 YDSYTSSV.

Regarding this clone: TCRdb records a much larger clone's protein for this DNA, with a difference at residue 9 that likely arises from a read error; the protein given is the translation of the DNA. The V gene is TRGV4; the J gene was not called. The CDR3 has 11 residues. From germline, CDR1 is EGSTGY and CDR2 YDSYTSSV. The CDR3 loop is CATWSYYKRLF. For the CDR3, the DNA is TGTGCCACCTGGTCCTATTATAAGAGACTCTTT.

On this clone: TCRdb attributes to this sequence the protein of a much larger clone, which differs from the DNA translation at residue 8; a read error is likely, and the protein displayed is translated from the DNA. This sequence joins TRGV2 and TRGJ1 or TRGJ2. The CDR3 is 12 amino acids. Per germline, CDR1 EGSNGY and CDR2 YDSYNSKV. CDR3 sequence reads: CATWLDYCKKLF. The CDR3 nucleotides read TGTGCCACCTGGTTAGATTATTGTAAGAAACTCTTT.

The sample holds a few counts of this clone. TCRdb's protein for this DNA is that of a much larger clone and differs from the translation at residue 12, likely a read error; the protein shown is the DNA translation. V and J are TRGV9 and TRGJP. TCRdb supplies no J gene; here it was assigned by aligning the nucleotide sequence to germline. The length of the CDR3 is 17 residues. Germline CDR1 GITISATS, CDR2 ISYDGTV (reference sequence). The CDR3 bases are TGTGCCTTGTGGGAGGTACAACAAGAGTTGGGCAGAAAAATCAAGGTATTT. Residues: CALWEVQQELGRKIKVF.